These T cell receptor beta chains were read from a single sample in a study of cytomegalovirus exposure and HLA in healthy donors. Method: immunoSEQ multiplex PCR; TCRdb's copy keeps in-frame clones and lacks some. The repertoire includes 120,000 to 150,000 clones, approximately 86% of them detected once, and roughly 4.3% sits in the top ten. The specimen sequenced was PBMCs. The receptors come from a man aged 18 to 30 in good health and CMV-seropositive. Both conserved end residues are part of each CDR3. A D gene is named only where the DNA matches it firmly. Size tells how often a clone was seen (once, few, many) or the class of an expanded clone, and some rows leave it out.

abundance: NA; d_gene: NA; j_gene: TRBJ1-4; v_gene: TRBV5-6; CDR3nt: TGTGCCAGCAGCCGAACACGACAGAGTGAAAAACTGTTTTTT; CDR3aa: CASSRTRQSEKLFF
abundance: NA; d_gene: NA; j_gene: TRBJ1-6; v_gene: TRBV5-1; CDR3nt: TGCGCCAGCAGCTTGTTGACGGGTAATTCACCCCTCCACTTT; CDR3aa: CASSLLTGNSPLHF
abundance: NA; d_gene: TRBD2; j_gene: TRBJ2-5; v_gene: TRBV19; CDR3nt: TGTGCCAGTTCTTTAGCGGGGGGCACGGAGACCCAGTACTTC; CDR3aa: CASSLAGGTETQYF
abundance: NA; d_gene: NA; j_gene: TRBJ2-6; v_gene: TRBV15; CDR3nt: TGTGCCACCAGGGCCACAGGGAAGGGGGCCAACGTCCTGACTTTC; CDR3aa: CATRATGKGANVLTF
abundance: NA; d_gene: NA; j_gene: TRBJ1-4; v_gene: TRBV5-1; CDR3nt: TGCGCCAGCAGCTCAGGAGCAGGGGAGTTTAATGAAAAACTGTTTTTT; CDR3aa: CASSSGAGEFNEKLFF
abundance: NA; d_gene: TRBD2; j_gene: TRBJ2-7; v_gene: TRBV18; CDR3nt: TGTGCCAGCTCACAGCGGGGGGGCCCCCGGACGGAGCAGTACTTC; CDR3aa: CASSQRGGPRTEQYF
abundance: NA; d_gene: TRBD1; j_gene: TRBJ2-3; v_gene: TRBV19; CDR3nt: TGTGCCAGTAGTATCGCCAGGGGGCTCACAGATACGCAGTATTTT; CDR3aa: CASSIARGLTDTQYF
abundance: NA; d_gene: NA; j_gene: TRBJ1-1; v_gene: TRBV7-9; CDR3nt: TGTGCCAGCACCATGGGGGGGAACACTGAAGCTTTCTTT; CDR3aa: CASTMGGNTEAFF
abundance: NA; d_gene: TRBD1; j_gene: TRBJ2-7; v_gene: TRBV4-1; CDR3nt: TGCGCCAGCAGCTTCTCCGGGACAGGGGGCTACGAGCAGTACTTC; CDR3aa: CASSFSGTGGYEQYF
abundance: NA; d_gene: NA; j_gene: TRBJ1-2; v_gene: TRBV29-1; CDR3nt: TGCAGCGTTGTTTTCAGCGCCTATGGCTACACCTTC; CDR3aa: CSVVFSAYGYTF
abundance: NA; d_gene: TRBD2; j_gene: TRBJ2-1; v_gene: TRBV5-1; CDR3nt: TGCGCCAGCAGCTTTTATGGGACTAGCGGGAAGGATGAGCAGTTCTTC; CDR3aa: CASSFYGTSGKDEQFF
abundance: NA; d_gene: TRBD1; j_gene: TRBJ1-1; v_gene: TRBV5-4; CDR3nt: TGTGCCAGCAGCCTCGACAGGGACATCGAAGCTTTCTTT; CDR3aa: CASSLDRDIEAFF
abundance: NA; d_gene: TRBD1; j_gene: TRBJ1-2; v_gene: TRBV13; CDR3nt: TGTGCCAGCACAGGGGGAAGAGATCTCTATGGCTACACCTTC; CDR3aa: CASTGGRDLYGYTF
abundance: once; d_gene: NA; j_gene: TRBJ2-7; v_gene: TRBV30; CDR3nt: TGTGCCTGCCGGGACAAGGGCTACGAGCAGTACTTC; CDR3aa: CACRDKGYEQYF
abundance: NA; d_gene: NA; j_gene: TRBJ2-3; v_gene: TRBV27; CDR3nt: TGTGCCAGCAGTTTCGGTTCCACAGATACGCAGTATTTT; CDR3aa: CASSFGSTDTQYF
abundance: few; d_gene: TRBD1; j_gene: TRBJ1-3; v_gene: TRBV5-4; CDR3nt: TGTGCCAGCAGCTCCGGGACAGGCTCGGATGGAAACACCATATATTTT; CDR3aa: CASSSGTGSDGNTIYF
abundance: NA; d_gene: TRBD2; j_gene: TRBJ2-7; v_gene: TRBV7-8; CDR3nt: TGTGCCAGCAGCTTAGTATTGGGACTAGCGGGAACGTCCTACGAGCAGTACTTC; CDR3aa: CASSLVLGLAGTSYEQYF
abundance: NA; d_gene: TRBD2; j_gene: TRBJ2-1; v_gene: TRBV28; CDR3nt: TGTGCCATCGACCCGACTAGCGGGAGTAACCCCCTCTCCTACAATGAGCAGTTCTTC; CDR3aa: CAIDPTSGSNPLSYNEQFF
abundance: NA; d_gene: TRBD1; j_gene: TRBJ2-7; v_gene: TRBV19; CDR3nt: TGTGCCAGTTCCAAGGGACAGGGAATAAACTACGAGCAGTACTTC; CDR3aa: CASSKGQGINYEQYF
abundance: few; d_gene: NA; j_gene: TRBJ2-5; v_gene: TRBV7-6; CDR3nt: TGTGCCAGCAGCCCAGGGCACGAGACCCAGTACTTC; CDR3aa: CASSPGHETQYF
abundance: NA; d_gene: NA; j_gene: TRBJ1-4; v_gene: TRBV6-1; CDR3nt: TGTGCCAGCAGTGTTGTCTCCGAAAAACTGTTTTTT; CDR3aa: CASSVVSEKLFF